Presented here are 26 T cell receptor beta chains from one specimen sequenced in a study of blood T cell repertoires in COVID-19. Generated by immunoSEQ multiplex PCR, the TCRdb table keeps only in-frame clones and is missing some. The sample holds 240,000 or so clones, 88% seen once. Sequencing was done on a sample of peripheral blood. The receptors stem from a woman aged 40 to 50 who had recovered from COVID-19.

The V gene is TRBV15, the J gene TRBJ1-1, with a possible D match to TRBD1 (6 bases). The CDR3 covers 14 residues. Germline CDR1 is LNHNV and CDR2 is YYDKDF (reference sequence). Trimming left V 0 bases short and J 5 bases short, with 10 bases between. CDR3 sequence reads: CATSREGARTEAFF. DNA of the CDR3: TGTGCCACCAGCAGAGAGGGGGCGCGGACTGAAGCTTTCTTT.

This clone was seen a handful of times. The CDR3 is CASSRDSDFNSPLHF. DNA for the CDR3: TGTGCCAGCTCCAGGGACAGCGATTTTAATTCACCCCTCCACTTT. The V and J genes are TRBV18 and TRBJ1-6, with 7 bases lining up with TRBD1. This CDR3 is 15 amino acids long. Germline V gene lookup returns CDR1 KGHSH and CDR2 LQKENI. The J segment lost 6 bases and the V segment lost 6 bases, leaving 8 bases of the junction unmatched.

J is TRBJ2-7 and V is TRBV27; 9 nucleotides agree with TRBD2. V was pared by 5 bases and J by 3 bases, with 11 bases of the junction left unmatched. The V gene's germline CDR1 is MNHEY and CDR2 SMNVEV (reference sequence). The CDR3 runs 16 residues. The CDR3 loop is CASSGPGGSGSYEQYF. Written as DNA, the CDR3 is TGTGCCAGCAGTGGCCCCGGGGGTAGCGGGAGCTACGAGCAGTACTTC.

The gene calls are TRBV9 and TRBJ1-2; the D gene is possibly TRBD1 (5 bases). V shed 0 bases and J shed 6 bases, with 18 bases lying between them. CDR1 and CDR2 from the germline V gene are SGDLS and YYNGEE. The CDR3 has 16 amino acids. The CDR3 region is CASSVVLASGMNGYTF. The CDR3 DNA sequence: TGTGCCAGCAGCGTAGTTCTCGCCTCAGGGATGAATGGCTACACCTTC.

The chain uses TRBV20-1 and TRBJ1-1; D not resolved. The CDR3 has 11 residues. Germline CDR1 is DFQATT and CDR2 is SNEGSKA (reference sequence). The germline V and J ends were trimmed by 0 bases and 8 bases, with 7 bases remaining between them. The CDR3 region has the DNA TGCAGTGCTAGAGAGAACTGGGAAGCTTTCTTT. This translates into CSARENWEAFF.

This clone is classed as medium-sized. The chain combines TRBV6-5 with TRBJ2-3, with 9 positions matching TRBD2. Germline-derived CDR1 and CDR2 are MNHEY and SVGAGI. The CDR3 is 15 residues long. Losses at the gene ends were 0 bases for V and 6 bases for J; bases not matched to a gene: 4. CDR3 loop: CASSYSLAGADTQYF. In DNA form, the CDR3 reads TGTGCCAGCAGTTACTCCTTAGCGGGAGCCGATACGCAGTATTTT.

The chain's CDR3 is CASSILATSYNEQFF. In DNA, the CDR3 is TGTGCCAGTAGTATCCTGGCCACCTCCTACAATGAGCAGTTCTTC. The chain uses TRBV19 and TRBJ2-1; unclear D gene. V lost 3 bases and J lost 0, with 9 bases in between. Germline CDR1 reads LNHDA; CDR2 reads SQIVND (reference sequence). The CDR3 consists of 15 residues.

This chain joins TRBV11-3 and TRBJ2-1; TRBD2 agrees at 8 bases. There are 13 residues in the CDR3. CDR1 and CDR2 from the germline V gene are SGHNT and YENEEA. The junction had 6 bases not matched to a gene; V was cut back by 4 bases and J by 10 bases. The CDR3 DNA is TGTGCCAGCAGCTGGGGGACTAGTGGGGAGCAGTTCTTC. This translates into CASSWGTSGEQFF. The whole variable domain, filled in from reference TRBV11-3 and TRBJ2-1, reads EAGVVQSPRYKIIEKKQPVAFWCNPISGHNTLYWYLQNLGQGPELLIRYENEEAVDDSQLPKDRFSAERLKGVDSTLKIQPAELGDSAVYLCASSWGTSGEQFFGPGTRLTVL.

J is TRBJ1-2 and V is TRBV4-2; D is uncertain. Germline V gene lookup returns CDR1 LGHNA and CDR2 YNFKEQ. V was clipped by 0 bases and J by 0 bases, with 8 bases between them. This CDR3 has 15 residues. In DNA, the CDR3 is TGTGCCAGCAGCCAAGATTGGAGGACTAACTATGGCTACACCTTC. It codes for CASSQDWRTNYGYTF.

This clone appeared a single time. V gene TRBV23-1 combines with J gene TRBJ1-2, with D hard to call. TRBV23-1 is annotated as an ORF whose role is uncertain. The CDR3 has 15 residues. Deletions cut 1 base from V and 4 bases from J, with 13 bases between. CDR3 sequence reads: CASSQYVGSSYGYTF. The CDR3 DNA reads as TGCGCCAGCAGTCAATATGTGGGCAGCTCCTATGGCTACACCTTC.

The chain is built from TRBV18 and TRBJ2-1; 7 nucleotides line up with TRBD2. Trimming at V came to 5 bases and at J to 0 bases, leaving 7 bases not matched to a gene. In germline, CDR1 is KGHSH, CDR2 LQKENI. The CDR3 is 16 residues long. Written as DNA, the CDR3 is TGTGCCAGCTCAGTGGGCGGGAGTAGCTCCTACAATGAGCAGTTCTTC. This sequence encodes CASSVGGSSSYNEQFF.

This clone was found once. DNA for the CDR3: TGCAGCGTTGGGCGGGCCCAAGAGACCCAGTACTTC. Translation: CSVGRAQETQYF. The chain recombines TRBV29-1 with TRBJ2-5; weak D call: TRBD2 (5 bases). Looked up from germline, CDR1 is SQVTM and CDR2 is ANQGSEA. The V end lost 4 bases, the J end lost 1 base, and 7 bases lay between the germline ends. The CDR3 contains 12 residues.

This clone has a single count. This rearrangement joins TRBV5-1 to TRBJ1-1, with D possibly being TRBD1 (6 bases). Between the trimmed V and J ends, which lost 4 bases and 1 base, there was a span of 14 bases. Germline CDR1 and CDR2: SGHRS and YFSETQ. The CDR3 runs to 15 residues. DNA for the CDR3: TGCGCCAGCAGCCCCCAGGGGCTATCGAACACTGAAGCTTTCTTT. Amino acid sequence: CASSPQGLSNTEAFF.

This CDR3 is CASGVEANSPLHF. CDR3 nucleotide sequence: TGTGCCAGCGGGGTGGAGGCCAATTCACCCCTCCACTTT. The V call is TRBV2, the J call TRBJ1-6; D not resolved. Trimming took 8 bases from V and 7 from J, leaving 12 bases between them. This CDR3 contains 13 residues. The V gene's germline CDR1 is SNHLY and CDR2 FYNNEI.

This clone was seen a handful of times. This CDR3 reads CASSYGTGQNQPQHF. The DNA of the CDR3 is TGTGCCAGCAGCTACGGGACAGGGCAAAATCAGCCCCAGCATTTT. V is TRBV6-5 and J is TRBJ1-5, with 9 nucleotides matching TRBD1. The germline CDR1 and CDR2 sequences are MNHEY and SVGAGI. This CDR3 is built from 15 residues. Germline trimming cut 6 bases from V and 4 bases from J; bases unmatched to any gene: 7.

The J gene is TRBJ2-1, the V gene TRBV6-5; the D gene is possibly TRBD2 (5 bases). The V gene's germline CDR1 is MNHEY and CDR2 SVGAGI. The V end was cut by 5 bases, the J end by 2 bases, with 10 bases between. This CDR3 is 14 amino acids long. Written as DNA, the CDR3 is TGTGCCAGCAGTCGAGCGCGGGCCTACAATGAGCAGTTCTTC. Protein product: CASSRARAYNEQFF.

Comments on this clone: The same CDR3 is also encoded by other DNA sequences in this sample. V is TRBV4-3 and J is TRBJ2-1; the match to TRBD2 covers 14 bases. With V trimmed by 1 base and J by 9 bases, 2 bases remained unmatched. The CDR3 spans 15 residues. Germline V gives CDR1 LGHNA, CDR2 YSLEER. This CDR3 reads CASSQGLAGGGEQFF. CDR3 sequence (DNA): TGCGCCAGCAGCCAAGGACTAGCGGGAGGGGGTGAGCAGTTCTTC.

The CDR3 DNA follows: TGTGCCTGCAGAAGACAGGGGGCCGGGGCCAACGTCCTGACTTTC. This translates into CACRRQGAGANVLTF. This chain connects TRBV30 to TRBJ2-6; TRBD1 matches 10 bases. The CDR3 extends over 15 amino acids. V dropped 6 bases and J dropped 4; count of bases not matched to a gene: 6. Germline lookup yields CDR1 GTSNPN and CDR2 SVGIG (reference sequence).

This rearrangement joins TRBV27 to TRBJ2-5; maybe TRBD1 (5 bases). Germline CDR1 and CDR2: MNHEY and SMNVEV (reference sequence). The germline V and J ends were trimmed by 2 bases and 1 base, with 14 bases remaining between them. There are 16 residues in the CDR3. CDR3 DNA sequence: TGTGCCAGCAGTTTAGGCCCTAGGGGCCTCCAAGAGACCCAGTACTTC. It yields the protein CASSLGPRGLQETQYF.

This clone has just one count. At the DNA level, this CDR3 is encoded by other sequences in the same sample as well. This CDR3 is CASSQAGGKNIQYF. The CDR3 DNA reads as TGCGCCAGCAGCCAAGCCGGCGGCAAAAACATTCAGTACTTC. The chain joins TRBV4-3 to TRBJ2-4; D unresolved. Germline-derived CDR1 and CDR2 are LGHNA and YSLEER. V was trimmed by 1 base and J by 3 bases, leaving 7 bases between them. The CDR3 has 14 residues.

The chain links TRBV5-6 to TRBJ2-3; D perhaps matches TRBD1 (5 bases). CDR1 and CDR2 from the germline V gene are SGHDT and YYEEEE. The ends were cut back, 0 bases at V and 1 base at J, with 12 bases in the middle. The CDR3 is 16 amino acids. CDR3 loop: CASSLGPIGGTDTQYF. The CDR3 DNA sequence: TGTGCCAGCAGCTTGGGTCCGATAGGGGGCACAGATACGCAGTATTTT.

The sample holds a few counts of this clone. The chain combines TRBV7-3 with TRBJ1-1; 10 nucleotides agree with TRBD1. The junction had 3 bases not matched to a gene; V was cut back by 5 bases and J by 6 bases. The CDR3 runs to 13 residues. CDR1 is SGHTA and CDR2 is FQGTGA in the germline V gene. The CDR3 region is CASSPGTGAEAFF. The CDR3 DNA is TGTGCCAGCAGCCCAGGGACAGGGGCTGAAGCTTTCTTT.

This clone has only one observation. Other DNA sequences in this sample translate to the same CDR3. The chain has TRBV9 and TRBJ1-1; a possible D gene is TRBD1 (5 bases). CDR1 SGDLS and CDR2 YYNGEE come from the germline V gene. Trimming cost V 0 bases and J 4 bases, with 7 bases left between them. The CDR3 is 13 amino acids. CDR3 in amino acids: CASSVARGTEAFF. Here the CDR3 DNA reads TGTGCCAGCAGCGTAGCTAGGGGCACTGAAGCTTTCTTT.

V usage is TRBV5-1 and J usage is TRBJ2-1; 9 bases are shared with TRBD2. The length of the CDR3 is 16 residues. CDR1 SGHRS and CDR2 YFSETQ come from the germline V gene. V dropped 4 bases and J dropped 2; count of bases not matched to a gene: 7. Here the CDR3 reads CASSQIAGVAYNEQFF. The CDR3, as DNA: TGCGCCAGCAGCCAGATAGCGGGAGTAGCCTACAATGAGCAGTTCTTC.

CDR3 bases: TGTGCCAGCAGCACCCAGACTAGCGGCACGGAGCAGTTCTTC. It encodes CASSTQTSGTEQFF. This chain joins TRBV11-2 and TRBJ2-1; 9 bases line up with TRBD2. This CDR3 has 14 amino acids. The germline gives CDR1 SGHAT, CDR2 FQNNGV. The V segment lost 5 bases and the J segment 10 bases; nucleotides outside the gene matches: 9.

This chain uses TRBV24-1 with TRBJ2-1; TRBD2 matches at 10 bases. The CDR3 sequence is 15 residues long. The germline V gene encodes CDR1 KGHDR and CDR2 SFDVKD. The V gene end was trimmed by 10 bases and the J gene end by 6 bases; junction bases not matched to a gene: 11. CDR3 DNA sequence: TGTGCCACAGGGGCTAGCGGGAGTCGGGCCAATGAGCAGTTCTTC. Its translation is CATGASGSRANEQFF.